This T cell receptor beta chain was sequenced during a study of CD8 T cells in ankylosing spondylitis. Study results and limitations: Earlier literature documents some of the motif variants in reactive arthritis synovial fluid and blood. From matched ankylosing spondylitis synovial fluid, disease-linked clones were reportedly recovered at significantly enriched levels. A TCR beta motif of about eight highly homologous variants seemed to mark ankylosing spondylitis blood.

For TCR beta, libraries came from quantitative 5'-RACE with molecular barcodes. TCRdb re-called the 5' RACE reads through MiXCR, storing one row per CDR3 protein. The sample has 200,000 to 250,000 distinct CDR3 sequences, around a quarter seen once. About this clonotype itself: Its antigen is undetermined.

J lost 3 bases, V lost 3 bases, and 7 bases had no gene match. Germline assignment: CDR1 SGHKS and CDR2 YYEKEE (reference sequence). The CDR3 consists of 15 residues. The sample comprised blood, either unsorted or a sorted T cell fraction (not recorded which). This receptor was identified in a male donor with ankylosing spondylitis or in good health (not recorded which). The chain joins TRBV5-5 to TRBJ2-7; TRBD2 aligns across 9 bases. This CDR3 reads CASSWALAGYYEQYF. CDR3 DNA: TGTGCCAGCAGCTGGGCTCTAGCGGGGTACTACGAGCAGTACTTC. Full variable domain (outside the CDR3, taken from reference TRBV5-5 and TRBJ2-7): DAGVTQSPTHLIKTRGQQVTLRCSPISGHKSVSWYQQVLGQGPQFIFQYYEKEERGRGNFPDRFSARQFPNYSSELNVNALLLGDSALYLCASSWALAGYYEQYFGPGTRLTVT.